These 26 T cell receptor beta chains came from one sample sequenced in a study of control samples from healthy donors and cancer patients. Only in-frame clones appear in the TCRdb table, and some are missing; sequencing was by immunoSEQ multiplex PCR. Of more than 60,000 clones in the sample, nearly 90% were seen once. Sequencing was done on a sample of PBMCs. The receptors originated from a man aged 60 to 69 with colorectal cancer.

This clone was counted a few times. The rearrangement uses TRBV29-1 and TRBJ2-1, with D possibly TRBD2 on 6 matching bases. This CDR3 is built from 15 residues. Germline V lookup: CDR1 SQVTM, CDR2 ANQGSEA. The V end lost 1 base, the J end lost 3 bases, and 13 bases lay between the germline ends. CDR3 DNA sequence: TGCAGCGTTGAAGGTAGCGGCAGGAACTACAATGAGCAGTTCTTC. This codes for CSVEGSGRNYNEQFF.

The chain is built from TRBV9 and TRBJ1-1; no clear D gene. The V gene's germline CDR1 is SGDLS and CDR2 YYNGEE. Trimming pared 0 bases from V and 3 bases from J, leaving 15 bases between. The CDR3 contains 16 residues. In DNA, the CDR3 is TGTGCCAGCAGCGTAGTTGACGGGGAGGCGCACACTGAAGCTTTCTTT. It codes for CASSVVDGEAHTEAFF. The variable domain in full, completed from reference TRBV9 and TRBJ1-1, reads DSGVTQTPKHLITATGQRVTLRCSPRSGDLSVYWYQQSLDQGLQFLIQYYNGEERAKGNILERFSAQQFPDLHSELNLSSLELGDSALYFCASSVVDGEAHTEAFFGQGTRLTVV.

The rearrangement uses TRBV7-6 and TRBJ2-7; D may be TRBD1 (6 bases). This CDR3 spans 15 amino acids. Germline lookup yields CDR1 SGHVS and CDR2 FNYEAQ. Trimming took off 0 bases at V and 4 bases at J, with 13 bases between the two ends. The CDR3 bases are TGTGCCAGCAGCTTAGCTTGGGACAAGCGGTACGAGCAGTACTTC. Its translation: CASSLAWDKRYEQYF.

The rearrangement uses TRBV14 and TRBJ2-3; 13 bases match TRBD2. The germline V gene has CDR1 SGHDN and CDR2 FVKESK. The CDR3 is 17 residues long. With V trimmed by 5 bases and J by 6 bases, 11 bases remained unmatched. DNA of the CDR3: TGTGCCAGCAGCGAACCGGGACTAGCGGGGCGGTCCGATACGCAGTATTTT. Protein product: CASSEPGLAGRSDTQYF.

This chain connects TRBV7-2 to TRBJ2-7; 7 nucleotides align to TRBD2. Looked up from germline, CDR1 is SGHTA and CDR2 is FQGNSA. The CDR3 is 14 amino acids. Losses at the gene ends were 2 bases for V and 3 bases for J; bases not matched to a gene: 4. CDR3 sequence reads: CASSLNAGVYEQYF. CDR3 bases: TGTGCCAGCAGCTTAAATGCGGGGGTCTACGAGCAGTACTTC.

The V and J genes are TRBV5-5 and TRBJ1-6; 8 positions match TRBD1. CDR3 length equals 15 residues. The trim removed 4 bases at V and 7 bases at J, leaving 7 bases unmatched. Germline lookup yields CDR1 SGHKS and CDR2 YYEKEE (reference sequence). The CDR3 nucleotides read TGTGCCAGCAGCGCTTCGAACAGGGGGAATTCACCCCTCCACTTT. Amino acid sequence: CASSASNRGNSPLHF.

The chain uses TRBV4-2 and TRBJ1-4, with TRBD1 matching 7 bases. From germline, CDR1 is LGHNA and CDR2 YNFKEQ. The V gene end was trimmed by 1 base and the J gene end by 7 bases; junction bases not matched to a gene: 6. The CDR3 length is 15 residues. CDR3 bases: TGTGCCAGCAGCCAAGGTACAGGGGAGGGTGAAAAACTGTTTTTT. It translates to CASSQGTGEGEKLFF.

This chain links TRBV3-1 (or the pseudogene TRBV3-2) with TRBJ2-7; 11 nucleotides match TRBD1. Trimming took 4 bases from V and 3 from J; bases not matched to a gene: 5. From germline, CDR1 is LGHDT and CDR2 YNNKEL (reference sequence). This CDR3 has 15 residues. The CDR3 protein is CASSLGQGGVYEQYF. CDR3 sequence (DNA): TGTGCCAGCAGCCTGGGACAGGGGGGCGTCTACGAGCAGTACTTC.

V and J are TRBV6-2 or TRBV6-3 and TRBJ2-3; a possible D gene is TRBD1 (7 bases). The CDR3 contains 15 residues. The germline V gene has CDR1 MNHEY and CDR2 SVGEGT. V was pared by 1 base and J by 5 bases, with 13 bases between. In DNA form, the CDR3 reads TGTGCCAGCAGTTACTTTGCGGGACAGCTAGATACGCAGTATTTT. Protein sequence: CASSYFAGQLDTQYF.

The chain combines TRBV6-6 with TRBJ1-2; tentative D call: TRBD1 (5 bases). Germline CDR1 reads MNHNY; CDR2 reads SVGAGI (reference sequence). CDR3 length: 15 residues. Deletions cut 0 bases from V and 0 bases from J, with 8 bases between. The CDR3 reads CASSYSTAANYGYTF. CDR3 nucleotides: TGTGCCAGCAGTTACTCGACAGCCGCTAACTATGGCTACACCTTC.

With regard to this clone: One end of the junction fails to match germline, which may point to a read error. The chain is built from TRBV11-2 and TRBJ2-2; 9 nucleotides match TRBD2. Germline values: CDR1 SGHAT, CDR2 FQNNGV. This CDR3 spans 16 amino acids. The CDR3 region is CARRGGGSRNTGELFF. Written as DNA, the CDR3 is TGCGCCCGCCGCGGGGGGGGGAGTAGGAACACCGGGGAGCTGTTTTTT.

V usage is TRBV6-2 or TRBV6-3 and J usage is TRBJ2-5; TRBD2 agrees at 9 bases. Germline assignment: CDR1 MNHEY and CDR2 SVGEGT. The CDR3 contains 16 residues. V lost 2 bases and J lost 3; bases outside the gene matches: 7. CDR3 nucleotide sequence: TGTGCCAGCAGTTACGGAAGCGGGGGGAAAAAAGAGACCCAGTACTTC. This gives the protein CASSYGSGGKKETQYF.

The chain joins TRBV21-1 to TRBJ1-2; the table's TRBD1 call for D was not verified on the DNA. TRBV21-1 is listed as a pseudogene. The CDR3 covers 17 residues. CDR3 DNA sequence: TGTGCCAGCAGTCAGAACCATTTTAAGACAGTTTACTATGGCTACACCTTC. It is translated as CASSQNHFKTVYYGYTF.

The CDR3 here is CASSKTIGTSQETQYF. For the CDR3, the DNA is TGTGCCAGCAGCAAAACTATCGGGACATCTCAAGAGACCCAGTACTTC. This sequence joins TRBV21-1 and TRBJ2-5; the DNA was not compared with TRBD1, the D call given in the table. TRBV21-1 is an annotated pseudogene. The CDR3 loop spans 16 amino acids.

The CDR3 spells CASSQFGAGGRGNEQFF. CDR3 nucleotide sequence: TGCGCCAGCAGCCAATTTGGAGCGGGGGGGCGAGGGAATGAGCAGTTCTTC. The rearrangement links TRBV4-1 to TRBJ2-1; TRBD2 matches 10 bases. The J segment lost 7 bases and the V segment lost 2 bases, leaving 11 bases of the junction unmatched. Looked up from germline, CDR1 is MGHRA and CDR2 is YSYEKL. This CDR3 is built from 17 residues.

The CDR3 loop is CASSLAAGQKAQHF. The CDR3 nucleotides are TGCGCCAGCAGCTTGGCTGCGGGGCAGAAGGCCCAGCATTTT. J is TRBJ1-5 and V is TRBV5-1; possible D gene TRBD1, 5 bases. The CDR3 runs to 14 residues. V lost 0 bases and J 11 bases, leaving 15 bases between the germline ends. Germline CDR1 is SGHRS and CDR2 is YFSETQ. The complete variable domain, with remaining parts taken from reference TRBV5-1 and TRBJ1-5, reads KAGVTQTPRYLIKTRGQQVTLSCSPISGHRSVSWYQQTPGQGLQFLFEYFSETQRNKGNFPGRFSGRQFSNSRSEMNVSTLELGDSALYLCASSLAAGQKAQHFGDGTRLSIL.

The chain carries TRBV12-5 and TRBJ2-5; D tentatively fits TRBD1 or TRBD2 (5 bases each). CDR1 and CDR2 from the germline V gene are LGHNT and FRNRAP. Trimming took off 6 bases at V and 7 bases at J, with 24 bases between the two ends. There are 16 residues in the CDR3. CDR3 protein: CASGQHTGTVGGTQYF. CDR3 DNA sequence: TGTGCTAGTGGCCAACACACCGGGACGGTTGGGGGGACCCAGTACTTC.

The gene calls are TRBV10-3 and TRBJ2-7; weak D call: TRBD1 (6 bases). This CDR3 has 13 residues. Germline assignment: CDR1 ENHRY and CDR2 SYGVKD. The ends were cut back, 7 bases at V and 2 bases at J, with 12 bases in the middle. This CDR3 is CAIKGQGTYEQYF. CDR3 in DNA: TGTGCCATCAAGGGGCAGGGGACCTACGAGCAGTACTTC.

The V call is TRBV10-1, the J call TRBJ2-1, with D perhaps TRBD2 (7 bases). Germline V gene sequence: CDR1 WNHNN, CDR2 SYGVQD (reference sequence). This CDR3 contains 15 residues. The ends were cut back, 2 bases at V and 5 bases at J, with 13 bases in the middle. The CDR3 sequence is CASSEGGAGNNEQFF. CDR3 nucleotide sequence: TGCGCCAGCAGTGAGGGGGGGGCTGGGAACAATGAGCAGTTCTTC.

The chain carries TRBV11-2 and TRBJ1-1; D gene unclear. Germline lookup yields CDR1 SGHAT and CDR2 FQNNGV. Trimming stripped 6 bases from V and 0 bases from J, with 14 bases between. There are 15 residues in the CDR3. DNA for the CDR3: TGTGCCAGCAGTCTGGGTCGGCAGTTGAACACTGAAGCTTTCTTT. Residues: CASSLGRQLNTEAFF.

V usage is TRBV21-1 and J usage is TRBJ2-5. TRBV21-1 is annotated as a pseudogene. This CDR3 contains 16 residues. The CDR3 DNA is TGTGCCAGCAGCAAAGAAGGGGAGCGGAGCCAAGAGACCCAGTACTTC. Amino acid sequence: CASSKEGERSQETQYF.

Points on this clone: The same CDR3 can be traced to other DNA sequences in this sample. The chain uses TRBV12-3 or TRBV12-4 and TRBJ2-1; D might be TRBD2 (5 bases). Between the trimmed V and J ends, which lost 3 bases and 8 bases, there was a span of 5 bases. The CDR3 runs to 11 residues. The CDR3 loop is CASSLGDEQFF. The CDR3 nucleotides are TGTGCCAGCAGTTTGGGAGATGAGCAGTTCTTC.

V is TRBV28 and J is TRBJ2-3; 9 positions match TRBD2. Trimming took 6 bases from V and 1 from J; bases not matched to a gene: 5. The CDR3 contains 15 residues. Looked up from germline, CDR1 is MDHEN and CDR2 is SYDVKM. CDR3 amino acids: CASSWGGGGTDTQYF. CDR3 coding DNA: TGTGCCAGCAGCTGGGGCGGGGGGGGCACAGATACGCAGTATTTT. Drawing the rest from reference TRBV28 and TRBJ2-3, the complete variable domain is DVKVTQSSRYLVKRTGEKVFLECVQDMDHENMFWYRQDPGLGLRLIYFSYDVKMKEKGDIPEGYSVSREKKERFSLILESASTNQTSMYLCASSWGGGGTDTQYFGPGTRLTVL.

This clone was seen only a few times. The rearrangement uses TRBV30 and TRBJ1-6; 7 nucleotides match TRBD1. The ends lost 2 bases at V and 5 bases at J; junction bases unmatched: 6. CDR1 GTSNPN and CDR2 SVGIG come from the germline V gene (reference sequence). The CDR3 runs 15 residues. The CDR3: CAWSPRDSDNSPLHF. The CDR3 DNA follows: TGTGCCTGGAGTCCCCGGGACAGCGATAATTCACCCCTCCACTTT.

In its sample, this clone was seen a few times. This chain joins TRBV24-1 and TRBJ2-1, with unresolved D. This CDR3 spans 14 amino acids. CDR1 KGHDR and CDR2 SFDVKD come from the germline V gene. Trimming cost V 7 bases and J 9 bases, with 18 bases left between them. CDR3 in amino acids: CATSGPAFLGEQFF. The CDR3 region has the DNA TGTGCCACCAGCGGGCCTGCCTTTTTGGGTGAGCAGTTCTTC.

The genes are TRBV5-1 and TRBJ1-1; D unclear. Per the germline V gene, CDR1 is SGHRS and CDR2 is YFSETQ. The V end was cut by 4 bases, the J end by 1 base, with 11 bases between. This CDR3 spans 14 amino acids. The CDR3 protein is CASSPRTANTEAFF. The DNA of the CDR3 is TGCGCCAGCAGCCCCCGGACGGCGAACACTGAAGCTTTCTTT. The full variable domain, its missing parts supplied by reference TRBV5-1 and TRBJ1-1, is KAGVTQTPRYLIKTRGQQVTLSCSPISGHRSVSWYQQTPGQGLQFLFEYFSETQRNKGNFPGRFSGRQFSNSRSEMNVSTLELGDSALYLCASSPRTANTEAFFGQGTRLTVV.